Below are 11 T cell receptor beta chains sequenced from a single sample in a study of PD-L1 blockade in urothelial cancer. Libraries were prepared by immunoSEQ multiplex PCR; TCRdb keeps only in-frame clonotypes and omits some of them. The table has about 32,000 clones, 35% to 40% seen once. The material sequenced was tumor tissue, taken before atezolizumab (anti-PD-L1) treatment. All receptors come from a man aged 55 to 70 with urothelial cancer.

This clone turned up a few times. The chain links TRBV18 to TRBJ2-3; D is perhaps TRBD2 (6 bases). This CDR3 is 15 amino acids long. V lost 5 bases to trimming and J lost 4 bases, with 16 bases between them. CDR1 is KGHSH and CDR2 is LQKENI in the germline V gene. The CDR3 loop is CASSKEGAWADTQYF. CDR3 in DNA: TGTGCCAGCTCAAAGGAGGGAGCATGGGCAGATACGCAGTATTTT.

CDR3 in amino acids: CASRPPSGRPEQYF. Written as DNA, the CDR3 is TGTGCCAGCAGGCCTCCTAGCGGGAGGCCCGAGCAGTACTTC. This chain connects TRBV6-7 to TRBJ2-7, with 11 nucleotides matching TRBD2. TRBV6-7 counts as an open reading frame of uncertain function. The CDR3 consists of 14 residues. Germline trimming cut 6 bases from V and 6 bases from J; bases unmatched to any gene: 7.

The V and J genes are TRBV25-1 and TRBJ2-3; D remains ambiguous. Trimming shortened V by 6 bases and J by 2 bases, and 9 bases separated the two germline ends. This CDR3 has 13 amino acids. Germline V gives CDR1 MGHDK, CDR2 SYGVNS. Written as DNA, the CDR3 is TGTGCCAGCAGGCTCGGGTCCACAGATACGCAGTATTTT. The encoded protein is CASRLGSTDTQYF.

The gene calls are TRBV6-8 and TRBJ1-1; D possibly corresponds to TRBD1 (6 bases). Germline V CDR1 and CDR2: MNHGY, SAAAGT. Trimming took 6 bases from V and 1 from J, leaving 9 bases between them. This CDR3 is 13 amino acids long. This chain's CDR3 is CASRRGGNTEAFF. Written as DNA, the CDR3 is TGTGCCAGCAGGAGAGGGGGGAACACTGAAGCTTTCTTT.

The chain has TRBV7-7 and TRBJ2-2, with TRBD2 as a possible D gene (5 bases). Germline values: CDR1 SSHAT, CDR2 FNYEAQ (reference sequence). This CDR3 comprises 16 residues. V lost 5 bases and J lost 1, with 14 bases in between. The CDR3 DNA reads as TGTGCCAGCAGCCGAGCCCAACTAGGGAACACCGGGGAGCTGTTTTTT. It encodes CASSRAQLGNTGELFF.

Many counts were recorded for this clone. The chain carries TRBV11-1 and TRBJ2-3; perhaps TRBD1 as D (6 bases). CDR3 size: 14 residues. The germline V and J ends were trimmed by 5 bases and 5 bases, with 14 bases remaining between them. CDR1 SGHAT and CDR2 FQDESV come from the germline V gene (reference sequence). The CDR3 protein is CASSQFQGQDTQYF. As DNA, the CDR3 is TGTGCCAGCAGCCAATTTCAGGGGCAAGATACGCAGTATTTT. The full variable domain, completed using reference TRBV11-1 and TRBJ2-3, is EAEVAQSPRYKITEKSQAVAFWCDPISGHATLYWYRQILGQGPELLVQFQDESVVDDSQLPKDRFSAERLKGVDSTLKIQPAELGDSAMYLCASSQFQGQDTQYFGPGTRLTVL.

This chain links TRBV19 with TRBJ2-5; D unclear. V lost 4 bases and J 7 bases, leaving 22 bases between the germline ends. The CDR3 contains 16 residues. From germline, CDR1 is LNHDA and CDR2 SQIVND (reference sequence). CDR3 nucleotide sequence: TGTGCCAGTAGTAACGGACCGGGTCCAGGCGAAGGGACCCAGTACTTC. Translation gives CASSNGPGPGEGTQYF.

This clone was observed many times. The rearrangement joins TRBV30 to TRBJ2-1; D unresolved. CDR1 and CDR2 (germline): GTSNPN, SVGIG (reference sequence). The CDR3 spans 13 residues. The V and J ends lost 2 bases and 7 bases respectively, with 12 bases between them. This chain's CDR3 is CAWSMGFENEQFF. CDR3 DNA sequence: TGTGCCTGGAGTATGGGATTTGAGAATGAGCAGTTCTTC.

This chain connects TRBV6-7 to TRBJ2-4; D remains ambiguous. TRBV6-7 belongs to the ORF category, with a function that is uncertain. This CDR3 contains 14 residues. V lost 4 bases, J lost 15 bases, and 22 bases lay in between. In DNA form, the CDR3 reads TGTGCCAGCAGTTCGACCAGCGCGATAGATATTTTGTACTTC. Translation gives CASSSTSAIDILYF.

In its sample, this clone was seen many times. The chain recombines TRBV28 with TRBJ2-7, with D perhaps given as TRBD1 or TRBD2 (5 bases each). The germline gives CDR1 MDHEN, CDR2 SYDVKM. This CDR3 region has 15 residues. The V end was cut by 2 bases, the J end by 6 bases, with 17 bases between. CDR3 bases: TGTGCCAGCAGTTTAGCCGGGACGTCATCCGGCGAGCAGTACTTC. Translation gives CASSLAGTSSGEQYF.

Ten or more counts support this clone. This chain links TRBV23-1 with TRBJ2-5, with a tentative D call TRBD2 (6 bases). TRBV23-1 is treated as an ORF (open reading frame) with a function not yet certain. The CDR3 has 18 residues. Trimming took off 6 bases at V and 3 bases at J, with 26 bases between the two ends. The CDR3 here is CASSQERLATSTEETQYF. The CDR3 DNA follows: TGCGCCAGCAGCCAAGAGAGGCTAGCGACCAGCACAGAAGAGACCCAGTACTTC.